A single sample gave rise to the 23 T cell receptor beta chains below, sequenced in a study of molecular identifiers for immune sequencing clone quantification. A single record per CDR3 protein comes from TCRdb applying MiXCR to the PCR reads. The sample has around 9,800 distinct CDR3 sequences; roughly 19% are singletons. Sequencing input: naive CD8+ T cells from blood, with Jurkat cell RNA spiked in. The subset is: FACS-sorted CD8+CD4-CCR7+CD45RA+ naive T cells. The receptor source for this set is a human donor in good health. Some libraries in this study had Jurkat cell RNA spiked in.

The genes are TRBV11-2 and TRBJ2-7; 9 bases are a match to TRBD1. This CDR3 comprises 14 residues. The germline CDR1 and CDR2 sequences are SGHAT and FQNNGV. Germline trimming cut 6 bases from V and 2 bases from J; bases unmatched to any gene: 5. The CDR3 sequence: CASRPGQGAYEQYF. In DNA, the CDR3 is TGTGCCAGCAGACCGGGACAGGGAGCCTACGAGCAGTACTTC.

This clonotype qualifies as medium-sized. J is TRBJ2-7 and V is TRBV4-1; D is possibly TRBD1 (6 bases). Per the germline V gene, CDR1 is MGHRA and CDR2 is YSYEKL. The CDR3 is 13 amino acids. Trimming removed 5 bases at V and 5 bases at J, with 13 bases between. In nucleotides, the CDR3 is TGCGCCAGCAGCTCGCGACAGGCCAACGAGCAGTACTTC. Amino acid sequence: CASSSRQANEQYF.

J is TRBJ2-2 and V is TRBV19, with unresolved D. V lost 7 bases, J lost 5 bases, and 8 bases lay in between. The V gene's germline CDR1 is LNHDA and CDR2 SQIVND (reference sequence). The CDR3 loop spans 12 amino acids. DNA for the CDR3: TGTGCCAGTATCTTCGAGACCGGGGAGCTGTTTTTT. Translated: CASIFETGELFF.

In its sample, this clonotype was seen many times. The chain's CDR3 is CASSFSGLGRDGYTF. The CDR3, as DNA: TGTGCCAGCAGTTTCTCAGGGCTGGGCCGGGATGGCTACACCTTC. This rearrangement joins TRBV27 to TRBJ1-2; D possibly corresponds to TRBD1 (5 bases). The V end was cut by 3 bases, the J end by 6 bases, with 17 bases between. CDR1 and CDR2 (germline): MNHEY, SMNVEV (reference sequence). The CDR3 is 15 residues long.

This clonotype is categorized as medium-sized (0.01 to 0.1%). The chain couples TRBV6-2 or TRBV6-3 to TRBJ1-5; no clear D gene. CDR1 is MNHEY, CDR2 SVGEGT, per germline. The ends were cut back, 2 bases at V and 3 bases at J, with 23 bases in the middle. This CDR3 comprises 19 residues. CDR3 loop: CASSYIAGHSPRFNQPQHF. CDR3 bases: TGTGCCAGCAGTTACATCGCAGGCCACTCGCCACGCTTCAATCAGCCCCAGCATTTT.

This clonotype came up once. The chain couples TRBV7-9 to TRBJ2-5; unclear D gene. The germline V gene encodes CDR1 SEHNR and CDR2 FQNEAQ (reference sequence). V was shortened by 1 base and J by 5 bases, with 5 bases between the two germline ends. This CDR3 has 12 amino acids. DNA of the CDR3: TGTGCCAGCAGCTTAGTCCTGGAGACCCAGTACTTC. Translation gives CASSLVLETQYF.

In its sample, this clonotype is medium-sized. This chain joins TRBV10-3 and TRBJ2-7; D ambiguous. The CDR3 covers 12 residues. Deletions cut 0 bases from V and 4 bases from J, with 4 bases between. In germline, CDR1 is ENHRY, CDR2 SYGVKD. CDR3 residues: CAISESRYEQYF. The CDR3 DNA is TGTGCCATCAGTGAGTCTCGGTACGAGCAGTACTTC.

This clonotype is classed as medium-sized. The chain couples TRBV7-9 to TRBJ2-7, with D perhaps matching TRBD2 (5 bases). The ends were cut back, 3 bases at V and 2 bases at J, with 11 bases in the middle. Germline CDR1 SEHNR, CDR2 FQNEAQ (reference sequence). The CDR3 covers 14 residues. CDR3 in amino acids: CASSFETTTYEQYF. The CDR3 nucleotides are TGTGCCAGCAGCTTCGAGACTACTACCTACGAGCAGTACTTC.

The gene calls are TRBV12-2 and TRBJ1-6; the table's D call, TRBD1, has no DNA check behind it. TRBV12-2 is a listed pseudogene. CDR3 length equals 14 residues. This CDR3 reads CASSRGQRNSPLYF. The CDR3 bases are TGTGCCAGCAGTCGCGGACAGAGAAATTCGCCCCTCTACTTT.

Within the sample, this clonotype is medium-sized. J is TRBJ2-5 and V is TRBV23-1; 10 bases are a match to TRBD1. TRBV23-1 is labeled an ORF, and its function is uncertain. V lost 6 bases and J lost 6; bases outside the gene matches: 10. This CDR3 region has 15 residues. The CDR3: CASSPGTGVRKTQYF. In nucleotides, the CDR3 is TGCGCCAGCAGCCCCGGGACAGGGGTCCGAAAGACCCAGTACTTC.

This clonotype was found many times. This chain joins TRBV2 and TRBJ2-3, with TRBD1 matching 9 bases. Germline-derived CDR1 and CDR2 are SNHLY and FYNNEI. J gave up 8 bases and V 3 bases, and 9 bases lay outside the gene matches. The CDR3 runs 15 residues. DNA for the CDR3: TGTGCCAGCAGTGAGGGGACAGGGTGGATAGGTACGCAGTATTTT. It yields the protein CASSEGTGWIGTQYF. Complete variable domain (other parts from reference TRBV2 and TRBJ2-3): EPEVTQTPSHQVTQMGQEVILRCVPISNHLYFYWYRQILGQKVEFLVSFYNNEISEKSEIFDDQFSVERPDGSNFTLKIRSTKLEDSAMYFCASSEGTGWIGTQYFGPGTRLTVL.

In its sample, this clonotype ranks as medium-sized. The chain links TRBV4-1 to TRBJ1-2; D is uncertain. The germline V gene encodes CDR1 MGHRA and CDR2 YSYEKL. Trimming cost V 0 bases and J 2 bases, with 13 bases left between them. The CDR3 has 16 amino acids. CDR3 sequence (DNA): TGCGCCAGCAGCCAAGAGGGTGGAGGTTTGAACTATGGCTACACCTTC. It yields the protein CASSQEGGGLNYGYTF.

This clonotype was seen many times. The junction shows a germline mismatch at one end, possibly a read error. V usage is TRBV13 and J usage is TRBJ2-7, with D tentatively TRBD1 (5 bases). The length of the CDR3 is 14 residues. CDR1 is PRHDT, CDR2 FYEKMQ, per germline (reference sequence). For the CDR3, the DNA is TGTGCCTGCAGCCCCGTGGACAACTCCTACGAGCAGTACTTC. Translated: CACSPVDNSYEQYF.

This clonotype was counted at least ten times. The chain employs TRBV19 and TRBJ2-3, with 8 bases lining up with TRBD1. This CDR3 region has 14 residues. Trimming removed 6 bases from V and 4 bases from J; junction bases left unmatched: 6. Germline V gene sequence: CDR1 LNHDA, CDR2 SQIVND (reference sequence). CDR3 sequence: CASSGQGLADTQYF. The DNA for the CDR3 is TGTGCCAGTAGCGGACAGGGCCTAGCAGATACGCAGTATTTT.

In regard to this clonotype: Possible read error: a much larger clone is one base away. This sequence joins TRBV7-9 and TRBJ2-7, with a weak D call TRBD2 (7 bases). The CDR3 length is 13 residues. Germline-derived CDR1 and CDR2 are SEHNR and FQNEAQ (reference sequence). The V end lost 10 bases, the J end lost 6 bases, and 19 bases lay between the germline ends. CDR3 region: CATKRGASGEQYF. The CDR3 DNA sequence: TGTGCCACCAAACGGGGGGCATCAGGCGAGCAGTACTTC.

By sample fraction, this clonotype is medium-sized. CDR3 loop: CASSLFKPGGYEQYF. Written as DNA, the CDR3 is TGTGCCAGCAGCTTATTTAAACCCGGCGGCTACGAGCAGTACTTC. J is TRBJ2-7 and V is TRBV13; D is unresolved. The CDR3 has 15 amino acids. In germline, CDR1 is PRHDT, CDR2 FYEKMQ (reference sequence). V was clipped by 2 bases and J by 3 bases, with 14 bases between them. Using reference TRBV13 and TRBJ2-7 for the parts outside the CDR3, the full variable domain is AAGVIQSPRHLIKEKRETATLKCYPIPRHDTVYWYQQGPGQDPQFLISFYEKMQSDKGSIPDRFSAQQFSDYHSELNMSSLELGDSALYFCASSLFKPGGYEQYFGPGTRLTVT.

V is TRBV5-1 and J is TRBJ1-1; D unresolved. Germline assignment: CDR1 SGHRS and CDR2 YFSETQ. The CDR3 totals 13 residues. Between the trimmed V and J ends, which lost 0 bases and 4 bases, there was a span of 7 bases. The CDR3 sequence is CASSLVLGTEAFF. In DNA form, the CDR3 reads TGCGCCAGCAGCTTGGTTTTGGGCACTGAAGCTTTCTTT.

At least ten counts were recorded for this clonotype. The rearrangement uses TRBV12-3 or TRBV12-4 and TRBJ2-3; 8 nucleotides match TRBD2. V lost 5 bases to trimming and J lost 0 bases; unmatched junction nucleotides: 4. This CDR3 comprises 15 residues. The CDR3 DNA reads as TGTGCCAGCAGTCGCGGGGGGTCGAGCACAGATACGCAGTATTTT. Translating it yields CASSRGGSSTDTQYF.

This clonotype was counted between two and nine times. It may be a read error: a sequence one base away is much more abundant. The rearrangement uses TRBV28 and TRBJ2-1; no reliable D call. The germline V gene has CDR1 MDHEN and CDR2 SYDVKM. The CDR3 has 15 amino acids. The DNA for the CDR3 is TGTGCCAGCATTGAGACCTCCTCCCTATTAAATGGGCAGTTCTTC. Protein product: CASIETSSLLNGQFF.

In the case of this clonotype: This could be a read error, since a much larger clone is one nucleotide away. A read error is likely, as this CDR3 ends without the conserved phenylalanine or tryptophan. The J gene is TRBJ2-7, the V gene TRBV6-5; D perhaps matches TRBD2 (6 bases). This CDR3 contains 12 residues. Germline V lookup: CDR1 MNHEY, CDR2 SVGAGI. The V end lost 8 bases, the J end lost 3 bases, and 11 bases lay between the germline ends. CDR3 sequence reads: CASSAGIYEQYS. The DNA of the CDR3 is TGTGCCAGCTCGGCGGGGATCTACGAGCAGTACTCC.

This clonotype is termed medium-sized. CDR3 DNA: TGCGCCAGCAGCTTGGGCAGGGGGCACTCCTACGAGCAGTACTTC. It is translated as CASSLGRGHSYEQYF. The chain combines TRBV5-1 with TRBJ2-7; 8 bases match TRBD1. CDR3 size: 15 residues. The germline V gene encodes CDR1 SGHRS and CDR2 YFSETQ. With V trimmed by 0 bases and J by 0 bases, 2 bases remained unmatched.

A word on this clonotype: Sequence at one end of the junction differs from germline and may be a read error. The chain carries TRBV7-9 and TRBJ1-4, with TRBD1 as a possible D gene (6 bases). CDR3 length equals 17 residues. Germline-derived CDR1 and CDR2 are SEHNR and FQNEAQ (reference sequence). CDR3 sequence: CASSPGSGGLTDERLFF. DNA of the CDR3: TGTGCCAGCAGCCCCGGGAGCGGGGGGCTGACTGATGAAAGACTGTTTTTT.

This clonotype is medium-sized in the sample. V and J are TRBV4-1 and TRBJ1-1; D unresolved. CDR3 length equals 14 residues. Germline lookup yields CDR1 MGHRA and CDR2 YSYEKL. The ends were cut back, 2 bases at V and 4 bases at J, with 11 bases in the middle. For the CDR3, the DNA is TGCGCCAGCAGCCAACAAGGGCTGGGCACTGAAGCTTTCTTT. Protein: CASSQQGLGTEAFF.